This entry concerns a single T cell receptor beta chain. This sample is part of a study of blood T cell repertoires in COVID-19. Germline CDR1 reads SGHRS; CDR2 reads YFSETQ. Germline trimming cut 4 bases from V and 0 bases from J; bases unmatched to any gene: 12. This CDR3 is 17 amino acids long. Sequenced by immunoSEQ multiplex PCR; TCRdb stores in-frame clones only, minus some. The repertoire includes a few hundred thousand clones, approximately 80% of them detected once, and 4.2% sits in the top ten. This clonotype originated in a man between 60 and 75 years old with acute or convalescent COVID-19. This chain uses TRBV5-1 with TRBJ1-1; 7 bases align to TRBD1. Sequenced sample: peripheral blood. DNA for the CDR3: TGCGCCAGCAGCCACGGACAGGTTGGCCCCTTGAACACTGAAGCTTTCTTT. Translation: CASSHGQVGPLNTEAFF.